A selection of T cell receptor beta chains follows, all from one sample in a study of Ad26.COV2.S vaccination and SARS-CoV-2 variants. Only in-frame clones appear in the TCRdb table, and some are missing; sequencing was by immunoSEQ multiplex PCR. The table lists 410,000 or so clones, about nine tenths of them singletons. This sample comprised peripheral blood, obtained in a trial of Ad26.COV2.S vaccine versus placebo. The receptors originated from a person between 18 and 60 years old who received the Ad26.COV2.S COVID-19 vaccine or a placebo. Both conserved end residues are part of each CDR3. The order of the fields is clone size, J gene, V gene, D gene, CDR3 DNA, CDR3 protein. D genes are given only for firm matches. The size of a clone is reported for some rows only, either as once, few or many, or as a class for expanded clones.

abundance: once
j_gene: TRBJ1-2
v_gene: TRBV20-1
d_gene: TRBD1
CDR3nt: TGCAGTGCTAGGCGGGGACAGGGGTACACCTTC
CDR3aa: CSARRGQGYTF

abundance: .
j_gene: TRBJ1-2
v_gene: TRBV7-6
d_gene: .
CDR3nt: TGTGCCAGCAGTCCCGGGGGCAGGTGGTTGTATGGCTACACCTTC
CDR3aa: CASSPGGRWLYGYTF

abundance: .
j_gene: TRBJ2-7
v_gene: TRBV18
d_gene: TRBD1
CDR3nt: TGTGCCAGCTCACCGGGACAGGGGTCCTACGAGCAGTACTTC
CDR3aa: CASSPGQGSYEQYF

abundance: .
j_gene: TRBJ2-5
v_gene: TRBV19
d_gene: TRBD1
CDR3nt: TGTGCCAGTAGTATATGGCAGGGGGATCAAGAGACCCAGTACTTC
CDR3aa: CASSIWQGDQETQYF

abundance: .
j_gene: TRBJ2-3
v_gene: TRBV7-2
d_gene: TRBD1
CDR3nt: TGTGCCAGCAGCTCCCCTCCGGGACAGGGGCAGGCAGATACGCAGTATTTT
CDR3aa: CASSSPPGQGQADTQYF

abundance: .
j_gene: TRBJ1-2
v_gene: TRBV4-3
d_gene: .
CDR3nt: TGCGCCAGCAGCCACTACAGGGCCTTAGACTATGGCTACACCTTC
CDR3aa: CASSHYRALDYGYTF

abundance: .
j_gene: TRBJ1-2
v_gene: TRBV28
d_gene: .
CDR3nt: TGTGCCACAAAGGGGACGAGAGGATTCTATGGCTACACCTTC
CDR3aa: CATKGTRGFYGYTF

abundance: .
j_gene: TRBJ2-1
v_gene: TRBV7-2
d_gene: .
CDR3nt: TGTGCCAGCAGCTCTCGGGGTGGGGACATATCCTACAATGAGCAGTTCTTC
CDR3aa: CASSSRGGDISYNEQFF

abundance: .
j_gene: TRBJ1-4
v_gene: TRBV27
d_gene: .
CDR3nt: TGTGCCAGCAGTTCCGGGGGGATACGGGAAAAACTGTTTTTT
CDR3aa: CASSSGGIREKLFF

abundance: .
j_gene: TRBJ2-5
v_gene: TRBV3-1/TRBV3-2
d_gene: .
CDR3nt: TGTGCCAGCAGCCAACGGAACCGCCAAGAGACCCAGTACTTC
CDR3aa: CASSQRNRQETQYF

abundance: .
j_gene: TRBJ1-1
v_gene: TRBV4-1
d_gene: .
CDR3nt: TGCGCCAGCAGCCAAGGGGGAGGCGCGGGCGCTGAAGCTTTCTTT
CDR3aa: CASSQGGGAGAEAFF

abundance: .
j_gene: TRBJ2-3
v_gene: TRBV25-1
d_gene: TRBD1
CDR3nt: TGTGCCAGCAGTGAATATGGCAGGGGGCGGTCGGGCACAGATACGCAGTATTTT
CDR3aa: CASSEYGRGRSGTDTQYF

abundance: .
j_gene: TRBJ1-4
v_gene: TRBV7-2
d_gene: .
CDR3nt: TGTGCCAGCAGTCCGGGCGCGACTAATGAAAAACTGTTTTTT
CDR3aa: CASSPGATNEKLFF

abundance: .
j_gene: TRBJ1-3
v_gene: TRBV11-2
d_gene: .
CDR3nt: TGTGCCAGCAGCTCTGAGCTCCGGGGAGGAGGAAACACCATATATTTT
CDR3aa: CASSSELRGGGNTIYF

abundance: once
j_gene: TRBJ1-6
v_gene: TRBV6-4
d_gene: .
CDR3nt: TGTGCCAGCAGCCGTAGGATGGGGTCACCCCTCCACTTT
CDR3aa: CASSRRMGSPLHF

abundance: .
j_gene: TRBJ1-2
v_gene: TRBV7-6
d_gene: .
CDR3nt: TGTGCCAGCAGCTCGACAGAAAACAACTATGGCTACACCTTC
CDR3aa: CASSSTENNYGYTF

abundance: .
j_gene: TRBJ2-3
v_gene: TRBV25-1
d_gene: .
CDR3nt: TGTGCCAGCGGCTATACAGAAGATACGCAGTATTTT
CDR3aa: CASGYTEDTQYF

abundance: .
j_gene: TRBJ2-7
v_gene: TRBV6-5
d_gene: .
CDR3nt: TGTGCCAGCAGTTACCAGGCGTCCTACGAGCAGTACTTC
CDR3aa: CASSYQASYEQYF

abundance: .
j_gene: TRBJ2-7
v_gene: TRBV27
d_gene: TRBD1
CDR3nt: TGTGCCAGCAGTTGGGGGACAGGGGACTCCTACGAGCAGTACTTC
CDR3aa: CASSWGTGDSYEQYF

abundance: .
j_gene: TRBJ1-3
v_gene: TRBV12-2
d_gene: .
CDR3nt: TGTGCAAGTCGCTATAGGGGGACAGGGGGCAGGAACACCATATATTTT
CDR3aa: CASRYRGTGGRNTIYF

abundance: .
j_gene: TRBJ1-3
v_gene: TRBV12-3/TRBV12-4
d_gene: .
CDR3nt: TGTGCCAGCTGGGGGAACACCATATATTTT
CDR3aa: CASWGNTIYF

abundance: .
j_gene: TRBJ1-2
v_gene: TRBV5-5
d_gene: TRBD1
CDR3nt: TGTGCCAGCAGCTTACCGGGACAGGGTGTCTATGGCTACACCTTC
CDR3aa: CASSLPGQGVYGYTF

abundance: .
j_gene: TRBJ2-5
v_gene: TRBV28
d_gene: .
CDR3nt: TGTGCCAGCACCCTTTCGACAGGAAATTGGGTCGAAGAGACCCAGTACTTC
CDR3aa: CASTLSTGNWVEETQYF

abundance: .
j_gene: TRBJ2-7
v_gene: TRBV24-1
d_gene: .
CDR3nt: TGTGCCACCAGTGATTCTCGGCAGGGGGGCGAGCAGTACTTC
CDR3aa: CATSDSRQGGEQYF

abundance: .
j_gene: TRBJ2-7
v_gene: TRBV12-3/TRBV12-4
d_gene: TRBD1
CDR3nt: TGTGCCAGCAGTAGACAGGGCTACGAGCAGTACTTC
CDR3aa: CASSRQGYEQYF

abundance: .
j_gene: TRBJ2-1
v_gene: TRBV4-1
d_gene: .
CDR3nt: TGCGCCAGCAGCCCGGGGGGCCTGGGAGAATGGTTCTTC
CDR3aa: CASSPGGLGEWFF

abundance: .
j_gene: TRBJ2-5
v_gene: TRBV6-5
d_gene: TRBD2
CDR3nt: TGTGCCACCGGACTAGCGGGGCCGGGGACCCAGTACTTC
CDR3aa: CATGLAGPGTQYF

abundance: medium-sized
j_gene: TRBJ2-7
v_gene: TRBV5-1
d_gene: .
CDR3nt: TGCGCCAGCAGCACCTTAACAGGGTTTAACTCCTACGAGCAGTACTTC
CDR3aa: CASSTLTGFNSYEQYF

abundance: .
j_gene: TRBJ2-3
v_gene: TRBV2
d_gene: TRBD2
CDR3nt: TGTGCCAGCAGTTGGGAGACTAGCGGGGGGAAGGATACGCAGTATTTT
CDR3aa: CASSWETSGGKDTQYF

abundance: .
j_gene: TRBJ1-6
v_gene: TRBV27
d_gene: TRBD1
CDR3nt: TGTGCCACCAAGGACAGGCCGTATAATTCACCCCTCCACTTT
CDR3aa: CATKDRPYNSPLHF

abundance: .
j_gene: TRBJ1-1
v_gene: TRBV29-1
d_gene: .
CDR3nt: TGCAGCGCCATGACAGGTACTGAAGCTTTCTTT
CDR3aa: CSAMTGTEAFF

abundance: .
j_gene: TRBJ2-3
v_gene: TRBV3-1/TRBV3-2
d_gene: .
CDR3nt: TGTGCCAGCAGCCAAGATCATACTAGCTGGGGCACAGATACGCAGTATTTT
CDR3aa: CASSQDHTSWGTDTQYF

abundance: .
j_gene: TRBJ1-2
v_gene: TRBV19
d_gene: TRBD1
CDR3nt: TGTGCCAGTAGTAATAGGGGGCCCCCCTATGGCTACACCTTC
CDR3aa: CASSNRGPPYGYTF

abundance: .
j_gene: TRBJ2-5
v_gene: TRBV2
d_gene: .
CDR3nt: TGTGCCAGCACCTCCGAGGGGACCCAGTACTTC
CDR3aa: CASTSEGTQYF

abundance: .
j_gene: TRBJ2-7
v_gene: TRBV7-8
d_gene: .
CDR3nt: TGTGCCAGCAGCTTGGTGGACAGAGCCTACGAGCAGTACTTC
CDR3aa: CASSLVDRAYEQYF

abundance: .
j_gene: TRBJ2-5
v_gene: TRBV29-1
d_gene: TRBD2
CDR3nt: TGCAGCGTTGCTAGCGGGGGGAAAGAGACCCAGTACTTC
CDR3aa: CSVASGGKETQYF

abundance: .
j_gene: TRBJ2-7
v_gene: TRBV4-1
d_gene: TRBD2
CDR3nt: TGCGCCAGCAGCCAACCGACTAGCGGGCGAAACTACGAGCAGTACTTC
CDR3aa: CASSQPTSGRNYEQYF

abundance: .
j_gene: TRBJ2-5
v_gene: TRBV9
d_gene: .
CDR3nt: TGTGCCAGCAGCGGATCGACAGGGAGGTCTAAAGAGACCCAGTACTTC
CDR3aa: CASSGSTGRSKETQYF

abundance: .
j_gene: TRBJ2-1
v_gene: TRBV29-1
d_gene: TRBD2
CDR3nt: TGCAGCGTCTATATGGGACTAGCGAACAATGAGCAGTTCTTC
CDR3aa: CSVYMGLANNEQFF

abundance: .
j_gene: TRBJ2-7
v_gene: TRBV7-8
d_gene: TRBD1
CDR3nt: TGTGCCAGCAGCTTAGATTTTATGGGACAGGGGGCCTACGAGCAGTACTTC
CDR3aa: CASSLDFMGQGAYEQYF

abundance: .
j_gene: TRBJ1-1
v_gene: TRBV7-9
d_gene: .
CDR3nt: TGTGCCAGCAGCTTAGATCCCTTGAACACTGAAGCTTTCTTT
CDR3aa: CASSLDPLNTEAFF

abundance: .
j_gene: TRBJ2-1
v_gene: TRBV19
d_gene: .
CDR3nt: TGTGCCAGTAGTAGGGACTTAGTCTACAATGAGCAGTTCTTC
CDR3aa: CASSRDLVYNEQFF

abundance: once
j_gene: TRBJ2-3
v_gene: TRBV6-5
d_gene: .
CDR3nt: TGTGCCAGCTCCCTGGAAGGGTTAGGCACAGATACGCAGTATTTT
CDR3aa: CASSLEGLGTDTQYF

abundance: .
j_gene: TRBJ1-1
v_gene: TRBV2
d_gene: .
CDR3nt: TGTGCCAGCAGACGACAGCCGAACACTGAAGCTTTCTTT
CDR3aa: CASRRQPNTEAFF

abundance: .
j_gene: TRBJ2-7
v_gene: TRBV11-2
d_gene: TRBD2
CDR3nt: TGTGCCAGCAGCCAAACATCTAGCGGCCGATATATTTACGAGCAGTACTTC
CDR3aa: CASSQTSSGRYIYEQYF

abundance: .
j_gene: TRBJ1-2
v_gene: TRBV6-1
d_gene: TRBD1
CDR3nt: TGTGCCAGCAGTGAACTGACAGGGGATGGCTACACCTTC
CDR3aa: CASSELTGDGYTF

abundance: .
j_gene: TRBJ2-3
v_gene: TRBV15
d_gene: .
CDR3nt: TGTGCCACCTCCCGCCGGGACTCTAGCACAGATACGCAGTATTTT
CDR3aa: CATSRRDSSTDTQYF

abundance: .
j_gene: TRBJ1-3
v_gene: TRBV4-3
d_gene: .
CDR3nt: TGCGCCAGCAGCCAAGGGCCCTCTGGAAACACCATATATTTT
CDR3aa: CASSQGPSGNTIYF

abundance: .
j_gene: TRBJ1-1
v_gene: TRBV4-3
d_gene: .
CDR3nt: TGCGCCAGCAGCCAAGATCGGGGTGCCACTGAAGCTTTCTTT
CDR3aa: CASSQDRGATEAFF